These T cell receptor beta chains were read from a single sample in a study of long-term antiretroviral therapy in people with HIV. The method was immunoSEQ multiplex PCR; TCRdb's version includes in-frame clones alone and lacks a portion of them. The sample contains some 11,000 clones, 81% of which appear only once. Sequences were derived from unsorted PBMCs, sampled 1.8 years after starting antiretroviral therapy. These receptors were collected from a man between 35 and 55 years old with HIV. The CDR3 runs from the conserved cysteine through the conserved F or W. The D gene is left open where the match is weak. Clone size appears in some rows only: once, few, many, or a class for an expanded clone.

j_call | v_call | d_call | clone_size | cdr3_aa | cdr3_nt
TRBJ1-5 | TRBV28 | - | few | CASNTASNQPQHF | TGTGCCAGCAATACAGCTAGCAATCAGCCCCAGCATTTT
TRBJ1-2 | TRBV7-9 | - | - | CASSLAAGATGYTF | TGTGCCAGCAGCTTAGCTGCGGGTGCCACGGGCTACACCTTC
TRBJ1-5 | TRBV18 | - | few | CASSPGGRNQPQHF | TGTGCCAGCTCACCAGGGGGGCGCAATCAGCCCCAGCATTTT
TRBJ1-2 | TRBV5-6 | TRBD1 | - | CASSLVGQGLGGYTF | TGTGCCAGCAGCTTGGTGGGACAGGGTTTGGGAGGCTACACCTTC
TRBJ2-5 | TRBV9 | - | - | CASSVPLEVADAEETQYF | TGTGCCAGCAGCGTCCCGCTCGAGGTAGCGGACGCGGAAGAGACCCAGTACTTC
TRBJ2-7 | TRBV7-2 | TRBD2 | - | CASSFPPGLVYEQYF | TGTGCCAGCAGCTTCCCTCCGGGACTAGTCTACGAGCAGTACTTC
TRBJ1-5 | TRBV18 | - | - | CASSPPHGAQHF | TGTGCCAGCTCACCGCCTCACGGAGCCCAGCATTTT
TRBJ1-1 | TRBV5-1 | TRBD1 | - | CASSSQGGNTEAFF | TGCGCCAGCAGCTCCCAGGGGGGGAACACTGAAGCTTTCTTT
TRBJ1-3 | TRBV9 | - | - | CASSVGDPGNTIYF | TGTGCCAGCAGCGTAGGGGACCCTGGAAACACCATATATTTT
TRBJ2-7 | TRBV7-9 | TRBD2 | - | CASSLAEAGSYEQYF | TGTGCCAGCAGCTTAGCTGAAGCGGGATCATACGAGCAGTACTTC
TRBJ1-5 | TRBV27 | - | - | CASSLVGLGAQHF | TGTGCCAGCAGTCTAGTCGGCTTAGGGGCCCAGCATTTT
TRBJ1-2 | TRBV27 | TRBD1 | - | CASSLSPGQGEGYTF | TGTGCCAGCAGTTTATCCCCTGGACAGGGTGAAGGCTACACCTTC
TRBJ1-4 | TRBV30 | - | - | CAWSVSGMNEKLFF | TGTGCCTGGAGTGTTTCGGGGATGAATGAAAAACTGTTTTTT
TRBJ2-3 | TRBV28 | - | - | CASSLNGVGTQYF | TGTGCCAGCAGTTTGAATGGGGTGGGTACGCAGTATTTT
TRBJ2-3 | TRBV5-6 | - | - | CASSLARGTQYF | TGTGCCAGCAGCTTGGCCAGGGGTACGCAGTATTTT
TRBJ2-7 | TRBV4-2 | TRBD1 | - | CASSRSGTGVAYEQYF | TGTGCCAGCAGCCGGTCCGGGACAGGAGTAGCCTACGAGCAGTACTTC
TRBJ1-1 | TRBV28 | - | - | CASSLSEHLNTEAFF | TGTGCCAGCAGTTTATCCGAACACTTAAACACTGAAGCTTTCTTT
TRBJ2-1 | TRBV4-1 | - | medium-sized | CASSQDSNNEQFF | TGCGCCAGCAGCCAAGATAGTAACAATGAGCAGTTCTTC
TRBJ2-1 | TRBV13 | - | - | CASSADRVDEQFF | TGTGCCAGCAGCGCGGACCGCGTCGATGAGCAGTTCTTC
TRBJ2-3 | TRBV14 | - | - | CASSQVLNPVTDTQYF | TGTGCCAGCAGCCAAGTATTAAATCCGGTCACAGATACGCAGTATTTT